This TCR beta chain was sequenced for a study of T cell responses to AZD1222 COVID-19 vaccine. Broader study findings: Females outnumbered males among donors, who were mostly white British; clonal diversity was possibly underestimated. Vaccination with two AZD1222 doses was followed by a rise in Spike-specific TCR breadth and depth. Baseline serology detected seropositivity in only six or seven AZD1222 recipients.

Germline loops: CDR1 SGHDT, CDR2 YYEEEE. This CDR3 has 17 residues. The V and J ends lost 4 bases and 3 bases respectively, with 21 bases between them. Profiled with immunoSEQ multiplex PCR; TCRdb holds only in-frame clones, not every one. The table lists over 150,000 clones, about nine tenths of them singletons. This clone has only one observation. Its cognate antigen is unknown. Source: peripheral blood, taken on day 0 of AZD1222 vaccination. This sequence joins TRBV5-6 and TRBJ2-3; D may be TRBD1 (8 bases). This sequence was found in an adult in good health. The DNA for the CDR3 is TGTGCCAGCAGCGCGTACAGGGGGGGCCTCGGTACAGATACGCAGTATTTT. This codes for CASSAYRGGLGTDTQYF.